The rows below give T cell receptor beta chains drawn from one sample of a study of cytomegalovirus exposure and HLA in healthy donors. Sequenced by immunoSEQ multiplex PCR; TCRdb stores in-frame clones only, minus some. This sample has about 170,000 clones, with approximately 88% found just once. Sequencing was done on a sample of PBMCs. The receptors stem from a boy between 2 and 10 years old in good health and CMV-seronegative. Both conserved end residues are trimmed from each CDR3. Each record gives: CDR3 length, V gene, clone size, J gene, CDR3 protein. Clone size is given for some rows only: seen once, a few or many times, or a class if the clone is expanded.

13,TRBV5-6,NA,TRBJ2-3,ASSPRLAGGPTQY
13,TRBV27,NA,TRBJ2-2,ASSFDDTNTGELF
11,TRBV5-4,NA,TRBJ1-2,ASSRGGDKGYT
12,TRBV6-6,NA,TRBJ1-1,ASPEREGGTEAF
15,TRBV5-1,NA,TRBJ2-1,ASSLRGGQGLDGEQF
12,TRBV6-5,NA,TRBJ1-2,ASRIGQGAVGYT
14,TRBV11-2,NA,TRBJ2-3,ASSSSPWTLADTQY
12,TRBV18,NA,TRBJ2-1,ASSPFSGSSEQF
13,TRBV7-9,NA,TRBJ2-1,ASSTSEGNYNEQF
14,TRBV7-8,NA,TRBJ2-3,ASSQGLEGYTDTQY
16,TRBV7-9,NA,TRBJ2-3,ASSLGGRGAGRSDTQY
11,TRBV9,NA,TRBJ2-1,ASSPWGVNEQF
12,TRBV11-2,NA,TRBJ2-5,ASSSHRVQETQY
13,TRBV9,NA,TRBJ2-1,ASSVGSSGMNEQF
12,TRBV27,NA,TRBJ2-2,ASSSQGYTGELF
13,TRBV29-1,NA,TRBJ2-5,SVEGRTGGGETQY
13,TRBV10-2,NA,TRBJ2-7,ASSDTGEGTYEQY
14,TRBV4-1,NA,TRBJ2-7,ASSRFSGALPYEQY
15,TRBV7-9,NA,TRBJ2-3,ASSSNKRGGGTDTQY
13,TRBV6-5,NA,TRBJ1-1,ASSYSGTGDTEAF
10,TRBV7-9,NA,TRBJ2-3,ASGQGTDTQY
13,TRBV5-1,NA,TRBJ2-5,ASSLGLAGAETQY
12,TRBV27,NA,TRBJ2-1,ASRWQGANNEQF
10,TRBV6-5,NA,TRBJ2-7,ASSSGLYEQY
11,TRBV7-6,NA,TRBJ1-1,ASSPRQGTEAF
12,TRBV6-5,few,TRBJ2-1,ASSAGQRYNEQF
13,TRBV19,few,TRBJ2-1,ASSPWAGAENEQF
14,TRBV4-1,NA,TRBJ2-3,ASSQDDRGGVDTQY
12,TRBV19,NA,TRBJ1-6,ASSIRGTRAPLH
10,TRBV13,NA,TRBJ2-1,ASSGTGNEQF
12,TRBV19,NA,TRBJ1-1,ASRRQGFGTEAF
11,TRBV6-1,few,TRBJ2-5,ASSSRVQETQY
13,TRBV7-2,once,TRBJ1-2,ASSPTTGQGYGYT
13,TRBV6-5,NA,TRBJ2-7,ASKKQGAGIYEQY
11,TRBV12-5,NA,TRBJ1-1,ASELSSNTEAF
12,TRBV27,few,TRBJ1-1,ASSPRQGSTEAF
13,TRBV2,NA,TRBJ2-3,ASSQRHDPSDTQY
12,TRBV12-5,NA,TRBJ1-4,ASGSGTGSEKLF
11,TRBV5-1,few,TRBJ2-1,ASSLVTSNEQF
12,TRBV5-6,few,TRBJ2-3,ASSSVGTVDTQY
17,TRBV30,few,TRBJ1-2,AWGGTRGIGDRVYYGYT
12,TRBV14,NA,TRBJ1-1,ASSFRGGRTEAF
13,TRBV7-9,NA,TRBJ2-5,ASSLPRQYQETQY
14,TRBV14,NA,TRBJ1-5,ASSQSRGTSNQPQH
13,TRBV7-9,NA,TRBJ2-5,ASSPWGGGVETQY
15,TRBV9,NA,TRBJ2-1,ASSVAGQGTPTDEQF
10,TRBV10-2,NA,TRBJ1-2,ASSATNYGYT
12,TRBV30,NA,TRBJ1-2,AWSRTALLNGYT
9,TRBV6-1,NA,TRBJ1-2,ASRMGGGYT
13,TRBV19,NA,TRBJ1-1,ASSIVTGGDTEAF
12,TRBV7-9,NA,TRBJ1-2,ASSLEDRVDGYT
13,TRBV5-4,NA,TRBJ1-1,ASSLGQGASTEAF
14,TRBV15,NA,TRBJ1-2,ATSGKPWTDNYGYT
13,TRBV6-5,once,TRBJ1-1,ASRPGQFMNTEAF
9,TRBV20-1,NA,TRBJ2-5,SARLLETQY
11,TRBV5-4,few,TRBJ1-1,ASSLTRNTEAF
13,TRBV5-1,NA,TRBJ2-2,ASSPGTGGHGELF
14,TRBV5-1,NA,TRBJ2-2,ASSKWTGLNTGELF
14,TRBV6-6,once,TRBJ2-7,ASSYPKDRWGDEQY
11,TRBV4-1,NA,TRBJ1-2,ASSQGGGYGYT